This T cell receptor (beta chain) was documented in a study of T cells after posttransplantation cyclophosphamide. A marrow graft followed busulfan-fludarabine conditioning, with cyclophosphamide on days +3 and +4. Some clones are missing from TCRdb's copy, which holds only in-frame ones; the method was immunoSEQ multiplex PCR. Of around 37,000 clones listed, more than 70% are singletons. The CDR3 has 13 amino acids. The germline gives CDR1 SGHDT, CDR2 YYEEEE. V lost 4 bases to trimming and J lost 4 bases, with 10 bases between them. As concerns this clone: Its specificity is unknown.

Study outcomes and limitations: Blood and skin or GI T cell repertoires showed limited TRB overlap.

The sample consisted of CD4+ T cells sorted from blood, taken approximately 2,000 days after a stem cell transplant with posttransplant cyclophosphamide. The rearrangement links TRBV5-6 to TRBJ2-3, with a weak D call TRBD2 (6 bases). The clonotype was recovered from a female patient in her thirties or forties who received an allogeneic stem cell transplant from a related donor, was CMV-positive, and had no GVHD. These T cells may partly come from the graft donor. CDR3 protein: CASSLSGSDTQYF. CDR3 nucleotides: TGTGCCAGCAGCCTAAGCGGGTCAGATACGCAGTATTTT.